This T cell receptor beta chain stems from a study of blood T cell repertoires in COVID-19. Study context: Acute and convalescent COVID-19 specimens originated in the United States, Italy and Spain. PBMCs, B-cell-depleted T cells, or T cells were the source of the cDNA or gDNA that made up the material.

CDR3 length: 15 residues. Germline V gives CDR1 LNHDA, CDR2 SQIVND (reference sequence). The V segment lost 6 bases and the J segment 0 bases; nucleotides outside the gene matches: 6. Authors' methods: Amplified reference gene primers provided the basis for estimating nucleated cell counts. TCRdb's table, derived via immunoSEQ multiplex PCR, lists solely in-frame clones and lacks some. V and J calls and clone size are copied from that table; D and trimming were computed from the DNA. The sample shows more than 150,000 clones, roughly 73% of them seen only once. The V call is TRBV19, the J call TRBJ2-7, with 9 bases that match TRBD1. The source of this sequence is a woman aged 80 or over with active or convalescent COVID-19. Source material: peripheral blood. CDR3: CASSKTGGPSYEQYF. CDR3 nucleotide sequence: TGTGCCAGTAGCAAAACAGGGGGCCCCTCCTACGAGCAGTACTTC.